In its sample, the clone carrying this T cell receptor (beta chain) was seen a few times. Its antigen is unknown. The CDR3 runs to 13 residues. Trimming left V 3 bases short and J 7 bases short, with 13 bases between. The TCR beta cDNA libraries contained unique molecular identifiers. TCRdb reanalysed the PCR reads using MiXCR and keeps one entry per CDR3 protein. The sample records roughly 870,000 distinct CDR3 sequences, approximately 50% being singletons. The source of the sample is a study of post-analysis software for immune sequencing data. At the level of the study: The disease courses spanned relapsing-remitting, secondary progressive and progressive-relapsing forms of multiple sclerosis.

Study-wide results and caveats: Higher frequency in patients than in controls was seen for five TRBV segments, with TRBV5-6, TRBV5-1 and TRBV20-1 among them. Co-batched samples clustered tightly together by F measure.

This sequence originates from a girl between 10 and 17 years old with multiple sclerosis. This chain connects TRBV12-3 or TRBV12-4 to TRBJ2-7; no clear D. The material sequenced was blood. CDR3: CASSFTRFEEQYF. Here the CDR3 DNA reads TGTGCCAGCAGTTTTACCAGATTCGAAGAGCAGTACTTC.